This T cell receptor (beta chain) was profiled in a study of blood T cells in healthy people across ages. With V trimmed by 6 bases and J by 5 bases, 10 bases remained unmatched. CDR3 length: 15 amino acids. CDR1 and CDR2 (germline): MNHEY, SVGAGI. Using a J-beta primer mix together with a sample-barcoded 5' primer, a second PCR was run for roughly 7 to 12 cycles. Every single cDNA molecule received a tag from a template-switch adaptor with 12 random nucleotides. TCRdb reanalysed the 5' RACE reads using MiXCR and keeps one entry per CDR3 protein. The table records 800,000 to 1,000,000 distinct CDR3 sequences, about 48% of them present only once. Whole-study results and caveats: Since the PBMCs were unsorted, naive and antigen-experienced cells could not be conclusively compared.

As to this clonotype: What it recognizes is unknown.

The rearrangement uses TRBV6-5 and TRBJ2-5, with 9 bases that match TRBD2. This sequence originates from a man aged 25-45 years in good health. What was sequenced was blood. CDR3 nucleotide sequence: TGTGCCAGCAGCGCCTCTAGCGGGAATTGGGAGACCCAGTACTTC. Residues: CASSASSGNWETQYF.